The source of this T cell receptor beta chain is a study of OX40 agonist ivuxolimab in advanced cancers. For context, the study as a whole: Ivuxolimab, which targeted the costimulatory receptor OX40 (CD134), was an agonistic, fully human IgG2 monoclonal antibody. Intravenous ivuxolimab was administered to patients every 2 weeks at six dose levels: 0.01, 0.1, 0.3, 1.5, 3 and 10 mg/kg. The point of sequencing TCRbeta in the periphery was to test whether ivuxolimab changed TCR sequence diversity and drove clonal T-cell expansion. Partial responses occurred in three dose-escalation patients, of whom one had hepatocellular carcinoma and two had cutaneous melanoma. The monotherapy dose-escalation portion (N ≈ 50 patients) of the phase I ivuxolimab trial is reported in the paper. Prior anti-PD-1, anti-PD-L1 or anti-CTLA-4 therapy was permitted, and checkpoint inhibitors had been received by about 36% of dose-escalation patients. Of the approximately 50 dose-escalation patients, hepatocellular carcinoma was present in approximately 20, melanoma in approximately 15, renal cell carcinoma in 9 and head and neck cancer in 9. In the dose-escalation cohort, roughly 80% of patients were male, and the mean age was around 60 years, with a range of about 23 to 85.

Sequences MGHRA (CDR1) and YSYEKL (CDR2) are obtained from the germline V gene. Trimming accounts for 4 bases at V and 2 bases at J, while the number of junction bases matched to no gene is 6. CDR3 length: 15 amino acids, cysteine to phenylalanine. Just the 45-base CDR3 DNA is kept, in frame starting at base 1. Study-level results and caveats: At doses of 0.1 to 3.0 mg/kg, clonal expansion of both CD4+ and CD8+ T cells in blood was seen between baseline and week 6. After ivuxolimab, expanded clones were on average more numerous among CD8+ T cells than among CD4+ T cells. The antigen specificity of the peripheral T cells that underwent clonal expansion was not determined. Low levels of normalized T-cell clonal expansion were also seen in some patients who did not respond. Partial responders in the 0.1-3.0 mg/kg groups had among the lowest normalized peripheral clonal expansion, especially among CD8+ T cells.

As regards this clone: Its binding antigen is unknown. No clone much larger than this one lies a single base away; base qualities are absent.

Genomic DNA was isolated from the sorted cells so that the TCRbeta CDR3 region could be sequenced. The immunoSEQ Assay was used for sequencing of TCRbeta CDR3 regions. Imported from immuneACCESS, the table was reduced by TCRdb to in-frame sequences with V and J called. These copies leave out some clones; in studies compared against another copy, an unresolved V gene accounts for under half, and the cause of the remainder is not known. Here the sample has roughly 50,000 clones; about three quarters occur a single time. The ten largest clones add up to about 7.7% of the sample. The trial excluded patients who had a history of autoimmune disease or were on systemic immunosuppression. Peripheral blood for TCR sequencing was drawn from every dose cohort at baseline, at cycle 4 day 1 and at cycle 7 day 1. Samples were obtained from an open-label, multicenter, first-in-human phase I dose-escalation trial of ivuxolimab. Adults with locally advanced or metastatic melanoma, renal cell carcinoma, hepatocellular carcinoma or head and neck squamous cell carcinoma were enrolled in the trial. Before TCR sequencing, CD4+ T cells and CD8+ T cells were sorted from peripheral blood as separate populations.

The input for sequencing was CD4+ or CD8+ T cells sorted from blood, taken in a trial of the OX40 agonist ivuxolimab. The chain is assembled from TRBV4-1 and TRBJ2-3; TRBD1 matches 7 bases in the middle. The receptor was isolated from an adult with an advanced solid tumor such as melanoma, head and neck, liver or kidney cancer. The DNA sequence is given as TGCGCCAGCAGCCCGCCGGGACAGATCACAGATACGCAGTATTTT. It translates as CASSPPGQITDTQYF.